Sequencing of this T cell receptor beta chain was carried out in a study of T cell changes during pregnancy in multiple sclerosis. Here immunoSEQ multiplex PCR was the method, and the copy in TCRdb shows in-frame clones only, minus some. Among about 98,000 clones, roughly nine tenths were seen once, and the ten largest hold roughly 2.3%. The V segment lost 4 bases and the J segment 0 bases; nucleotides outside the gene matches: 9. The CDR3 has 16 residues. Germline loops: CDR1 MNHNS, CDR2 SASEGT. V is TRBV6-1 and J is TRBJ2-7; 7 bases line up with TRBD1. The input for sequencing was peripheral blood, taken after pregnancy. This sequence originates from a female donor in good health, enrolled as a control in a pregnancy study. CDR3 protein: CASSAIQGTYSYEQYF. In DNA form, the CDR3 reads TGTGCCAGCAGTGCCATACAGGGGACGTACTCCTACGAGCAGTACTTC.